A single sample gave rise to the 11 T cell receptor beta chains below, sequenced in a study of T cell changes during pregnancy in multiple sclerosis. Sequencing used immunoSEQ multiplex PCR; TCRdb keeps in-frame clones, though not all of them. The data hold 40,000 or so clones, with more than 75% observed a single time. The starting material was peripheral blood, obtained in the third trimester of pregnancy. The receptors were sampled from a female donor in good health, enrolled as a control in a pregnancy study.

This clone came up once. This chain links TRBV7-2 with TRBJ1-3; the D is unclear. Trimming took off 1 base at V and 4 bases at J, with 8 bases between the two ends. The germline CDR1 and CDR2 sequences are SGHTA and FQGNSA. The CDR3 contains 14 residues. The CDR3 is CASSLETGGNTIYF. DNA of the CDR3: TGTGCCAGCAGCTTAGAGACGGGAGGAAACACCATATATTTT.

V and J are TRBV6-1 and TRBJ1-3; TRBD1 matches at 9 bases. The germline gives CDR1 MNHNS, CDR2 SASEGT. This CDR3 has 18 residues. V trimming: 4 bases; J trimming: 0 bases; junction bases outside the gene matches: 10. The CDR3 coding sequence is TGTGCCAGCAGTGCAGCGACAGGGGGACTCCGCTCTGGAAACACCATATATTTT. Residues: CASSAATGGLRSGNTIYF.

This clone has just one count. V gene TRBV19 combines with J gene TRBJ2-5; possible D gene TRBD2, 6 bases. The CDR3 extends over 15 amino acids. In germline, CDR1 is LNHDA, CDR2 SQIVND (reference sequence). V shed 3 bases and J shed 2 bases, with 13 bases lying between them. CDR3 loop: CASSITLGGQETQYF. CDR3 in DNA: TGTGCCAGTAGTATCACGTTGGGAGGACAAGAGACCCAGTACTTC.

This rearrangement joins TRBV6-1 to TRBJ2-2, with 13 bases lining up with TRBD2. CDR3 length: 13 residues. Germline trimming cut 10 bases from V and 7 bases from J; bases unmatched to any gene: 3. The germline CDR1 and CDR2 sequences are MNHNS and SASEGT. The CDR3: CATRLAGGGELFF. The CDR3 nucleotides are TGTGCCACCCGACTAGCGGGGGGCGGGGAGCTGTTTTTT.

This chain joins TRBV7-9 and TRBJ2-5; 7 bases agree with TRBD1. V lost 4 bases and J lost 2; bases outside the gene matches: 4. The CDR3 is 14 amino acids. Germline lookup yields CDR1 SEHNR and CDR2 FQNEAQ (reference sequence). CDR3 coding DNA: TGTGCCAGCAGCTCAGGGGGTCTACAAGAGACCCAGTACTTC. It is translated as CASSSGGLQETQYF.

This rearrangement joins TRBV27 to TRBJ2-2; D is ambiguous. Deletions cut 3 bases from V and 2 bases from J, with 10 bases between. Germline V gene lookup returns CDR1 MNHEY and CDR2 SMNVEV (reference sequence). The length of the CDR3 is 15 residues. The CDR3, as DNA: TGTGCCAGCAGTTTGAACAGCCCCAACACCGGGGAGCTGTTTTTT. It encodes CASSLNSPNTGELFF.

The chain joins TRBV4-2 to TRBJ1-6; D not certain. Germline V gives CDR1 LGHNA, CDR2 YNFKEQ. The CDR3 spans 19 residues. Trimming removed 1 base at V and 8 bases at J, with 24 bases between. The CDR3 bases are TGTGCCAGCAGCCAAGTTCGCATCCCGGGCCCCGCGAGGGATTCACCCCTCCACTTT. It translates to CASSQVRIPGPARDSPLHF.

The rearrangement uses TRBV9 and TRBJ1-1, with 8 bases matching TRBD1. V dropped 4 bases and J dropped 0; count of bases not matched to a gene: 5. Germline lookup yields CDR1 SGDLS and CDR2 YYNGEE. The CDR3 spans 15 residues. CDR3 sequence reads: CASSPRQGLNTEAFF. CDR3 DNA: TGTGCCAGCAGCCCGAGACAGGGGTTGAACACTGAAGCTTTCTTT.

The chain links TRBV7-6 to TRBJ2-1; 8 positions agree with TRBD2. Germline values: CDR1 SGHVS, CDR2 FNYEAQ. Germline trimming cut 1 base from V and 7 bases from J; bases unmatched to any gene: 9. The CDR3 is made up of 16 amino acids. CDR3: CASSLEASGGQNEQFF. Here the CDR3 DNA reads TGTGCCAGCAGCTTAGAGGCAAGCGGGGGCCAAAATGAGCAGTTCTTC.

This chain links TRBV6-5 with TRBJ1-1; D call uncertain. This CDR3 contains 14 residues. Trimming took 6 bases from V and 4 from J, leaving 15 bases between them. The germline V gene encodes CDR1 MNHEY and CDR2 SVGAGI. The DNA of the CDR3 is TGTGCCAGCAGGTCATCGGAGGGTGGCACTGAAGCTTTCTTT. This gives the protein CASRSSEGGTEAFF.

The chain combines TRBV10-1 with TRBJ1-2, with TRBD1 identical over 8 bases. J gave up 3 bases and V 5 bases, and 2 bases lay outside the gene matches. The CDR3 spans 13 residues. Per the germline V gene, CDR1 is WNHNN and CDR2 is SYGVQD (reference sequence). The DNA of the CDR3 is TGCGCCAGCAGTCGGGGACAGGACTATGGCTACACCTTC. This codes for CASSRGQDYGYTF.